The present T cell receptor (beta chain) was sequenced within a study of T cell changes during pregnancy in multiple sclerosis. The protocol was immunoSEQ multiplex PCR, while the TCRdb copy is restricted to in-frame clones and leaves out a portion. The sample holds around 70,000 clones; roughly 94% are singletons and the top ten take less than 0.6%. The sequences come from peripheral blood, collected in the third trimester of pregnancy. This TCR came from a female donor with multiple sclerosis, enrolled in a pregnancy study.

CDR3 bases: TGTGCCAGCTCATCCATAGGGGGACAGGTAATGAACACTGAAGCTTTCTTT. Encoded protein: CASSSIGGQVMNTEAFF. The V call is TRBV18, the J call TRBJ1-1, with 8 bases that match TRBD1. Per the germline V gene, CDR1 is KGHSH and CDR2 is LQKENI. Trimming at V came to 5 bases and at J to 0 bases, leaving 11 bases not matched to a gene. This CDR3 contains 17 residues.